These 27 T cell receptor beta chains came from one sample sequenced in a study of T-cell reconstitution after alpha-beta-depleted transplantation in children. Unique molecular identifiers were incorporated into the prepared TCRbeta library. TCRdb re-called the PCR reads with MiXCR, one entry per CDR3 protein. Here the sample spans about 110,000 distinct CDR3 sequences, about 23% being singletons. Source: PBMCs, mostly from graft donor cells, taken 180 days after TCRalphabeta/CD19-depleted stem cell transplant. These receptors all come from a male patient aged 2-15 years who had a stem cell transplant for chronic granulomatous disease, so the T cells may come from the graft donor.

J is TRBJ2-3 and V is TRBV11-2; D remains ambiguous. V was shortened by 1 base and J by 2 bases, with 10 bases between the two germline ends. The CDR3 length is 15 residues. The germline gives CDR1 SGHAT, CDR2 FQNNGV. The CDR3: CASSLVDHATDTQYF. DNA of the CDR3: TGTGCCAGCAGCTTAGTCGACCACGCCACAGATACGCAGTATTTT.

This clonotype appeared many times. The gene calls are TRBV6-5 and TRBJ2-7; 11 nucleotides align to TRBD2. The CDR3 covers 13 residues. Losses at the gene ends were 3 bases for V and 5 bases for J; bases not matched to a gene: 0. Germline V gives CDR1 MNHEY, CDR2 SVGAGI. Here the CDR3 DNA reads TGTGCCAGCAGTTATAGCGGGAGGGACGAGCAGTACTTC. Its protein is CASSYSGRDEQYF.

Many counts were recorded for this clonotype. This sequence joins TRBV7-2 and TRBJ1-2, with 9 positions matching TRBD1. This CDR3 is built from 14 residues. With 5 bases clipped from V and 3 bases from J, the junction kept 4 bases outside the gene matches. From germline, CDR1 is SGHTA and CDR2 FQGNSA. The DNA of the CDR3 is TGTGCCAGCAGCCACTGGGACAGGGACTATGGCTACACCTTC. This translates into CASSHWDRDYGYTF.

The J gene is TRBJ2-7, the V gene TRBV5-1; either TRBD1 or TRBD2 may supply D (5 bases each). V lost 0 bases, J lost 4 bases, and 14 bases lay in between. CDR1 SGHRS and CDR2 YFSETQ come from the germline V gene. The CDR3 loop spans 15 amino acids. The CDR3 nucleotides are TGCGCCAGCAGCTTGGGACACCCCGGGGCTTACGAGCAGTACTTC. This gives the protein CASSLGHPGAYEQYF.

This clonotype was seen many times. The chain recombines TRBV27 with TRBJ1-5; D unresolved. The V end was cut by 5 bases, the J end by 2 bases, with 10 bases between. Germline V gene lookup returns CDR1 MNHEY and CDR2 SMNVEV (reference sequence). The CDR3 is 14 amino acids. CDR3 protein: CASSKPGGNQPQHF. The CDR3 DNA sequence: TGTGCCAGCAGTAAACCCGGGGGCAATCAGCCCCAGCATTTT.

In the case of this clonotype: A much bigger clone sits one base away, suggesting this may be a read error. V is TRBV5-1 and J is TRBJ2-1; 10 nucleotides align to TRBD2. The trim removed 0 bases at V and 10 bases at J, leaving 4 bases unmatched. CDR1 SGHRS and CDR2 YFSETQ come from the germline V gene. The CDR3 has 14 residues. CDR3 coding DNA: TGCGCCAGCAGCTTGGCTAGCGGGAGCGACGAGCAGTTCTTC. This translates into CASSLASGSDEQFF.

The sample holds many counts of this clonotype. This chain links TRBV20-1 with TRBJ1-1, with D hard to call. Trimming pared 3 bases from V and 3 bases from J, leaving 14 bases between. In germline, CDR1 is DFQATT, CDR2 SNEGSKA (reference sequence). The CDR3 consists of 14 residues. CDR3: CSASARVIDTEAFF. In DNA form, the CDR3 reads TGCAGTGCTAGTGCTCGGGTGATCGACACTGAAGCTTTCTTT.

The chain carries TRBV29-1 and TRBJ1-2; 7 nucleotides align to TRBD1. This CDR3 region has 11 residues. The germline CDR1 and CDR2 sequences are SQVTM and ANQGSEA. V lost 5 bases to trimming and J lost 4 bases; unmatched junction nucleotides: 1. The chain's CDR3 is CSVRDSYGYTF. CDR3 coding DNA: TGCAGCGTTCGGGACAGCTATGGCTACACCTTC. Based on the CDR3 plus reference TRBV29-1 and TRBJ1-2, the full variable domain is SAVISQKPSRDICQRGTSLTIQCQVDSQVTMMFWYRQQPGQSLTLIATANQGSEATYESGFVIDKFPISRPNLTFSTLTVSNMSPEDSSIYLCSVRDSYGYTFGSGTRLTVV.

This chain connects TRBV27 to TRBJ2-7; the D gene is possibly TRBD1 (6 bases). The CDR3 sequence is 14 residues long. Trimming took off 5 bases at V and 0 bases at J, with 11 bases between the two ends. Looked up from germline, CDR1 is MNHEY and CDR2 is SMNVEV (reference sequence). The CDR3 here is CASSPRQDSYEQYF. The CDR3 DNA is TGTGCCAGCAGTCCCCGACAGGACTCCTACGAGCAGTACTTC.

V is TRBV20-1 and J is TRBJ2-4; D not resolved. The CDR3 runs to 15 residues. CDR1 DFQATT and CDR2 SNEGSKA come from the germline V gene (reference sequence). Trimming shortened V by 0 bases and J by 1 base, and 10 bases separated the two germline ends. CDR3 amino acids: CSARDLSRAKNIQYF. The CDR3 DNA follows: TGCAGTGCTAGAGACCTATCAAGGGCCAAAAACATTCAGTACTTC.

The genes are TRBV27 and TRBJ1-1, with D perhaps matching TRBD1 (5 bases). Trimming cost V 7 bases and J 5 bases, with 14 bases left between them. The CDR3 consists of 13 residues. The germline gives CDR1 MNHEY, CDR2 SMNVEV (reference sequence). CDR3 amino acids: CASKGTRVTEAFF. As DNA, the CDR3 is TGTGCCAGCAAGGGGACCAGGGTTACTGAAGCTTTCTTT.

The chain is built from TRBV12-3 or TRBV12-4 and TRBJ2-1; the match to TRBD1 covers 8 bases. After removal of 6 bases from V and 6 bases from J, the junction contained 16 bases not matched to a gene. The CDR3 consists of 17 residues. CDR3 DNA: TGTGCCAGCAGCTTTCTCCTGGGACAGGAAGGCGGCAATGAGCAGTTCTTC. Translating it yields CASSFLLGQEGGNEQFF.

This chain uses TRBV20-1 with TRBJ2-7; D gene uncertain. CDR3 length equals 13 residues. V lost 5 bases to trimming and J lost 3 bases, with 14 bases between them. Germline CDR1 is DFQATT and CDR2 is SNEGSKA (reference sequence). DNA for the CDR3: TGCAGTGCTCCAGAGGCCGGCGGCTACGAGCAGTACTTC. Its translation is CSAPEAGGYEQYF.

The chain employs TRBV15 and TRBJ2-1, with 8 positions matching TRBD1. CDR3 length: 15 residues. Germline trimming cut 0 bases from V and 3 bases from J; bases unmatched to any gene: 1. The V gene's germline CDR1 is LNHNV and CDR2 YYDKDF (reference sequence). The CDR3 sequence: CATSREDRDYNEQFF. CDR3 nucleotide sequence: TGTGCCACCAGCAGAGAGGACAGGGACTACAATGAGCAGTTCTTC. The full variable domain, with the rest looked up from reference TRBV15 and TRBJ2-1, is DAMVIQNPRYQVTQFGKPVTLSCSQTLNHNVMYWYQQKSSQAPKLLFHYYDKDFNNEADTPDNFQSRRPNTSFCFLDIRSPGLGDTAMYLCATSREDRDYNEQFFGPGTRLTVL.

Many counts were recorded for this clonotype. The genes are TRBV20-1 and TRBJ2-7, with 13 bases that match TRBD2. The CDR3 has 14 residues. The trim removed 6 bases at V and 1 base at J, leaving 3 bases unmatched. CDR1 DFQATT and CDR2 SNEGSKA come from the germline V gene (reference sequence). CDR3 nucleotide sequence: TGCAGTGCCTGGACTAGCGGGGGTTCCTACGAGCAGTACTTC. Translated, it gives CSAWTSGGSYEQYF.

This clonotype was seen a few times. CDR3: CASVEGGAGETQYF. CDR3 sequence (DNA): TGTGCCAGCGTTGAGGGGGGCGCTGGGGAGACCCAGTACTTC. The chain uses TRBV12-3 or TRBV12-4 and TRBJ2-5; D possibly uses TRBD1 or TRBD2 (6 bases each). The V end was cut by 8 bases, the J end by 5 bases, with 18 bases between. The CDR3 is 14 amino acids.

This clonotype was recorded once. A read error may explain this, as a much larger clone is one base away. The chain recombines TRBV20-1 with TRBJ1-4; possible D gene TRBD1, 5 bases. The CDR3 has 13 amino acids. Germline V gene data show CDR1 as DFQATT and CDR2 as SNEGSKA (reference sequence). CDR3 loop: CSVRDLEGEKLFF. DNA for the CDR3: TGCAGTGTTAGAGATTTGGAGGGGGAAAAACTGTTTTTT.

This clonotype was recorded a few times. The chain carries TRBV6-1 and TRBJ1-2; 8 bases map to TRBD1. The CDR3 sequence is 14 residues long. Trimming cost V 6 bases and J 0 bases; bases outside gene matches: 3. Germline assignment: CDR1 MNHNS and CDR2 SASEGT. The CDR3 sequence is CASRRQGSNYGYTF. The CDR3 coding sequence is TGTGCCAGCAGACGACAGGGGTCTAACTATGGCTACACCTTC.

The gene calls are TRBV5-5 and TRBJ2-3; possible D gene TRBD1, 5 bases. The CDR3 is 16 residues long. Trimming removed 0 bases at V and 5 bases at J, with 16 bases between. Germline loops: CDR1 SGHKS, CDR2 YYEKEE (reference sequence). CDR3 coding DNA: TGTGCCAGCAGCTTGGGTCCAGGGAAAGGAAGAGATACGCAGTATTTT. This codes for CASSLGPGKGRDTQYF.

The table lists this clonotype with a few counts. The rearrangement uses TRBV5-5 and TRBJ2-5; TRBD2 might be the D (6 bases). The length of the CDR3 is 18 residues. Germline-derived CDR1 and CDR2 are SGHKS and YYEKEE (reference sequence). The V gene lost 2 bases and the J gene lost 5 bases, with 25 bases spanning the gap. The CDR3 here is CASSFFLASDSPGETQYF. CDR3 nucleotides: TGTGCCAGCAGCTTTTTTCTGGCTAGCGACAGCCCCGGGGAGACCCAGTACTTC.

This chain links TRBV29-1 with TRBJ2-7; perhaps D is TRBD1 or TRBD2 (5 bases each). Germline CDR1 is SQVTM and CDR2 is ANQGSEA. This CDR3 has 13 residues. V gave up 4 bases and J gave up 2 bases, with 12 bases separating them. As DNA, the CDR3 is TGCAGCGTTGGGGGGATTCCGACCTACGAGCAGTACTTC. Translated: CSVGGIPTYEQYF.

This clonotype came up many times. This chain connects TRBV20-1 to TRBJ2-1; 9 bases align to TRBD2. J lost 7 bases, V lost 3 bases, and 10 bases had no gene match. Germline loops: CDR1 DFQATT, CDR2 SNEGSKA (reference sequence). The CDR3 totals 15 residues. The CDR3 DNA sequence: TGCAGTGCTAGTGGGGGTAGCGGGAGATGGAATGAGCAGTTCTTC. Its translation: CSASGGSGRWNEQFF.

V usage is TRBV4-3 and J usage is TRBJ2-1; the match to TRBD2 covers 8 bases. The trim removed 0 bases at V and 8 bases at J, leaving 6 bases unmatched. Germline lookup yields CDR1 LGHNA and CDR2 YSLEER. The CDR3 extends over 15 amino acids. The CDR3 DNA is TGCGCCAGCAGCCAAGACTTAGCGGGGTTGGATGAGCAGTTCTTC. Translating gives CASSQDLAGLDEQFF.

This clonotype was counted a single time. J is TRBJ2-1 and V is TRBV20-1; D may be TRBD2 (6 bases). CDR1 and CDR2 (germline): DFQATT, SNEGSKA (reference sequence). This CDR3 is 13 amino acids long. Deletions cut 6 bases from V and 0 bases from J, with 9 bases between. The DNA of the CDR3 is TGCAGTGCGACTAGGAGCTCCTACAATGAGCAGTTCTTC. This gives the protein CSATRSSYNEQFF.

In its sample, this clonotype was seen many times. CDR3 amino acids: CSVGQFNTEAFF. The CDR3 DNA follows: TGCAGCGTTGGCCAGTTCAACACTGAAGCTTTCTTT. This sequence joins TRBV29-1 and TRBJ1-1; D remains unclear. CDR1 is SQVTM and CDR2 is ANQGSEA in the germline V gene. V dropped 4 bases and J dropped 2 bases, with 8 bases sitting between them. This CDR3 region has 12 residues.

V usage is TRBV5-1 and J usage is TRBJ1-2; a weak D match, TRBD1 (6 bases). The V gene lost 3 bases and the J gene lost 7 bases, with 22 bases spanning the gap. CDR1 is SGHRS, CDR2 YFSETQ, per germline. The CDR3 loop spans 16 amino acids. The DNA of the CDR3 is TGCGCCAGCAGCTGGGGTCATGTCGGGACAACAGGTGGCTACACCTTC. It is translated as CASSWGHVGTTGGYTF. Together with reference TRBV5-1 and TRBJ1-2, the CDR3 gives the full variable domain: KAGVTQTPRYLIKTRGQQVTLSCSPISGHRSVSWYQQTPGQGLQFLFEYFSETQRNKGNFPGRFSGRQFSNSRSEMNVSTLELGDSALYLCASSWGHVGTTGGYTFGSGTRLTVV.

This clonotype was detected a few times. The CDR3: CASGRAGEQFF. CDR3 nucleotides: TGTGCCAGCGGGAGGGCCGGTGAGCAGTTCTTC. The chain links TRBV12-3 or TRBV12-4 to TRBJ2-1; the match to TRBD2 covers 7 bases. The CDR3 contains 11 residues. J lost 9 bases, V lost 8 bases, and 4 bases had no gene match.